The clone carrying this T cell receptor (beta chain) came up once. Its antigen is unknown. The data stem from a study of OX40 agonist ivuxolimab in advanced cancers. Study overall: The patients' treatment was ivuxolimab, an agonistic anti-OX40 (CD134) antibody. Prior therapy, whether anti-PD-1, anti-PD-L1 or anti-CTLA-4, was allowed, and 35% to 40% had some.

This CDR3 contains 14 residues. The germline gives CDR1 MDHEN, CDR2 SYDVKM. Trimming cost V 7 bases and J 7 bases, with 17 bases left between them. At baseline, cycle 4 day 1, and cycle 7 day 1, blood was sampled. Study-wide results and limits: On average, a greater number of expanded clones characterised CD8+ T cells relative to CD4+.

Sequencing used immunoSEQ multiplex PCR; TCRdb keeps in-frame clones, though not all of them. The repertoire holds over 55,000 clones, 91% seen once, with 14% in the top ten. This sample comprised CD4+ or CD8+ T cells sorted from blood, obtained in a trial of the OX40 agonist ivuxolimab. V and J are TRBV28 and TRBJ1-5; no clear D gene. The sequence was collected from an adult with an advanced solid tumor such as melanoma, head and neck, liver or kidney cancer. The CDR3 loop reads CASKVTASGQPQHF. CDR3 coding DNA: TGTGCCAGCAAAGTGACGGCCTCAGGCCAGCCCCAGCATTTT.